These T cell receptor beta chains were read from a single sample in a study of vaccination effects on CD4 cells after COVID-19. Some clones are missing from TCRdb's copy, which holds only in-frame ones; the method was immunoSEQ multiplex PCR. The sample has about 16,000 clones, roughly 68% seen once. Their target antigens are unknown. This sample comprised CD4+ T cells from PBMCs cultured with SARS-CoV-2 spike peptides, obtained after COVID-19 vaccination. These receptors were obtained from a human donor who received a COVID-19 vaccine. CDR3s include the opening cysteine and the closing phenylalanine or tryptophan. Fields, in order: clone size, V gene, J gene, D gene, CDR3 protein, CDR3 DNA. The D gene is left open where the match is weak. Size is omitted from some rows. Given values are once, few, many or a class for expanded clones.

clone size: -; V gene: TRBV30; J gene: TRBJ1-4; D gene: -; CDR3 protein: CAWNRANEKLFF; CDR3 DNA: TGTGCCTGGAACAGGGCCAATGAAAAACTGTTTTTT
clone size: -; V gene: TRBV6-5; J gene: TRBJ2-1; D gene: TRBD2; CDR3 protein: CASSRGLADYNEQFF; CDR3 DNA: TGTGCCAGCAGCAGGGGACTAGCGGACTACAATGAGCAGTTCTTC
clone size: -; V gene: TRBV4-2; J gene: TRBJ1-1; D gene: -; CDR3 protein: CASSYQQNTEAFF; CDR3 DNA: TGTGCCAGCAGCTACCAACAAAACACTGAAGCTTTCTTT
clone size: -; V gene: TRBV6-6; J gene: TRBJ1-6; D gene: -; CDR3 protein: CASRALRDKYNSPLHF; CDR3 DNA: TGTGCCAGCAGAGCACTCCGGGACAAATATAATTCACCCCTCCACTTT
clone size: -; V gene: TRBV19; J gene: TRBJ2-2; D gene: TRBD2; CDR3 protein: CASSTQGTKLRGELFF; CDR3 DNA: TGTGCCAGTAGTACACAAGGGACTAAATTACGCGGGGAGCTGTTTTTT
clone size: -; V gene: TRBV9; J gene: TRBJ2-1; D gene: -; CDR3 protein: CASSVESSYNEQFF; CDR3 DNA: TGTGCCAGCAGCGTAGAGAGCTCCTACAATGAGCAGTTCTTC
clone size: -; V gene: TRBV12-3/TRBV12-4; J gene: TRBJ2-7; D gene: -; CDR3 protein: CASTLGSYEQYF; CDR3 DNA: TGTGCCAGCACCCTGGGCTCCTACGAGCAGTACTTC
clone size: -; V gene: TRBV6-2/TRBV6-3; J gene: TRBJ1-5; D gene: -; CDR3 protein: CASSRATSGYSNQPQHF; CDR3 DNA: TGTGCCAGCAGCCGCGCAACCTCAGGGTATAGCAATCAGCCCCAGCATTTT
clone size: -; V gene: TRBV7-2; J gene: TRBJ2-5; D gene: TRBD2; CDR3 protein: CASSPRTSGGRETQYF; CDR3 DNA: TGTGCCAGCAGCCCCCGGACTAGCGGGGGGAGAGAGACCCAGTACTTC
clone size: -; V gene: TRBV30; J gene: TRBJ1-3; D gene: -; CDR3 protein: CAWSPTTADSGNTIYF; CDR3 DNA: TGTGCCTGGAGTCCCACGACGGCCGACTCTGGAAACACCATATATTTT
clone size: -; V gene: TRBV9; J gene: TRBJ1-3; D gene: -; CDR3 protein: CASSVEGGNTIYF; CDR3 DNA: TGTGCCAGCAGCGTAGAGGGCGGAAACACCATATATTTT
clone size: -; V gene: TRBV3-1/TRBV3-2; J gene: TRBJ1-1; D gene: -; CDR3 protein: CASSRGQPNTEAFF; CDR3 DNA: TGTGCCAGCAGCCGTGGACAGCCGAACACTGAAGCTTTCTTT
clone size: few; V gene: TRBV6-6; J gene: TRBJ2-5; D gene: TRBD2; CDR3 protein: CATLADGAETQYF; CDR3 DNA: TGTGCCACTCTAGCGGACGGGGCAGAGACCCAGTACTTC
clone size: -; V gene: TRBV28; J gene: TRBJ2-5; D gene: -; CDR3 protein: CASSLSRRFAGSGETQYF; CDR3 DNA: TGTGCCAGCAGTTTATCAAGGAGGTTTGCGGGATCAGGAGAGACCCAGTACTTC
clone size: -; V gene: TRBV27; J gene: TRBJ2-5; D gene: -; CDR3 protein: CASRQGREPWETQYF; CDR3 DNA: TGTGCCAGCAGGCAAGGACGTGAGCCCTGGGAGACCCAGTACTTC